This TCR beta chain was captured by sequencing in a study of OX40 agonist ivuxolimab in advanced cancers. Study in general: Prior anti-PD-1, anti-PD-L1 or anti-CTLA-4 therapy did not bar entry, and approximately 43% had some.

Assay: immunoSEQ multiplex PCR; the TCRdb copy retains only in-frame clones and omits some. The data hold 40,000 to 50,000 clones, with 80% to 90% observed a single time. Autoimmune disease history or systemic immunosuppression meant exclusion. As for this clone: As yet, its antigen is unknown.

Points from the study as a whole: The study found that CD8+ T cells averaged more expanded clones than CD4+.

The specimen was CD4+ or CD8+ T cells sorted from blood, collected in a trial of the OX40 agonist ivuxolimab. The receptor was isolated from an adult with an advanced solid tumor such as melanoma, head and neck, liver or kidney cancer.

For the CDR3, the DNA is TGCAGCGCTTGGGGGGGCAACACAGATACGCAGTATTTT. This codes for CSAWGGNTDTQYF. This rearrangement joins TRBV29-1 to TRBJ2-3, with D maybe TRBD2 (7 bases). V was cut by 7 bases and J by 2 bases, with 13 bases left in between. The length of the CDR3 is 13 residues. Germline V gene data show CDR1 as SQVTM and CDR2 as ANQGSEA.